Listed here is a single T cell receptor beta chain. The antigen is unknown. V was clipped by 1 base and J by 4 bases; unmatched bases: 4. The CDR3 is 15 residues long. CDR1 is LGHNA, CDR2 YSLEER, per germline. The data are from a study of cytomegalovirus exposure and HLA in healthy donors. The study, taken as a whole, reports: Sequences of the TCR beta chain were said to predict the HLA-A and HLA-B alleles of most subjects accurately. It was reportedly the case that the classifier diagnosed cytomegalovirus status with high specificity and sensitivity. Being productive about 90% or about 30% of the time was typical of most TCR beta V segments in an earlier analysis. Presence/absence analyses treated sequencing depth as roughly uniform across donors.

The PCR had 60 Vbeta and 13 Jbeta primers. Clones were read by immunoSEQ multiplex PCR, and TCRdb kept only the in-frame ones, dropping some. The table has 85,000 to 130,000 clones, about 79% seen once. The chain has TRBV4-3 and TRBJ2-3, with 8 bases that match TRBD1. This clonotype was sampled from a woman under 30 in good health and CMV-seronegative. Source material: PBMCs. This chain's CDR3 is CASSQVRTGPDTQYF. The CDR3 DNA reads TGCGCCAGCAGCCAAGTGAGGACAGGGCCAGATACGCAGTATTTT.